This T cell receptor (beta chain) is drawn from a study of blood T cells in healthy people across ages. This clonotype was found a few times. Its antigen is undetermined. Overall study findings and caveats: More naive CD4+ cells and higher diversity were found in long-lived than in aged donors. Samples with more naive T cells showed higher observed beta diversity.

A second roughly 6 to 12 cycle PCR used barcoded and J-beta primers. CDR3-containing paired-end reads numbering at least 3 million came from each sample. Via MiXCR, TCRdb re-called the 5' RACE reads, giving one row per CDR3 protein. In the table there are some 920,000 distinct CDR3 sequences, 45% to 60% of which are singletons. This CDR3 has 15 amino acids. Germline V gene sequence: CDR1 LGHDT, CDR2 YNNKEL (reference sequence). The V end lost 1 base, the J end lost 0 bases, and 9 bases lay between the germline ends. The source material was blood. This sequence was found in a woman in her sixties in good health. V and J are TRBV3-1 and TRBJ1-2, with D uncertain. CDR3 DNA sequence: TGTGCCAGCAGCCAAGCGAGTACAGCTAACTATGGCTACACCTTC. This encodes CASSQASTANYGYTF.